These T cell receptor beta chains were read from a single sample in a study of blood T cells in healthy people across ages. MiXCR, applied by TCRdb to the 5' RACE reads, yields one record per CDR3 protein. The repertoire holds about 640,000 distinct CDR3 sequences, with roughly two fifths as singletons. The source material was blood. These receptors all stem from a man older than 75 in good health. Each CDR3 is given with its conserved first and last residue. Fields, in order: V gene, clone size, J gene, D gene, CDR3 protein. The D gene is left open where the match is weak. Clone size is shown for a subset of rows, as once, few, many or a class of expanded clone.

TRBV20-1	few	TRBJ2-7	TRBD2	CSANNRLAGSYEQYF
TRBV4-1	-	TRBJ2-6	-	CASSQDRESEGPNVLTF
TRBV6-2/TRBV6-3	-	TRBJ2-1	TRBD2	CASSRGLAGIRGNEQFF
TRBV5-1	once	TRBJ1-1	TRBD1	CASSGGQGHTEAFF
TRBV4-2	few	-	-	CASSQDGDSGLQTQYF
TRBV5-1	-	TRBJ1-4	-	CASSLELGRGKEKLFF
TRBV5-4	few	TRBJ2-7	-	CASKRGSPGYEQYF
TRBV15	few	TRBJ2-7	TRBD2	CATSRDRRAGGAEVYEQYF
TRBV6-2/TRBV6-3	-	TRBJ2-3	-	CASSCGASTDTQYF
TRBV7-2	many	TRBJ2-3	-	CASSLDRRGSTDTQYF
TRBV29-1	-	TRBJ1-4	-	CSVEASGTNEKLFF
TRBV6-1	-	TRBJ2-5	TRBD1	CASSVGMGQNQETQYF
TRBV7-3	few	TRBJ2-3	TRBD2	CASSLGVPSGVDTQYF
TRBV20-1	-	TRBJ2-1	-	CSAGTGTGKNEQFF
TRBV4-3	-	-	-	CASSRSGYNEQYF
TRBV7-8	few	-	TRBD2	CASSLVGPRGDEQYF
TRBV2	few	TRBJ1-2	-	CASIRDPSLNYGYTF
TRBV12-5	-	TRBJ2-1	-	CASGLDQGPYNEQFF
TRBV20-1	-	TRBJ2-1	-	CSARDPSKGPNEQFF
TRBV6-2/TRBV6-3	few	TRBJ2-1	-	CASSRPTREQFF
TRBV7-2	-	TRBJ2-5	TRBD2	CASSLGGGGQTQYF
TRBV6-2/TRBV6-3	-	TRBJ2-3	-	CATGVGLATDTQYF